The 24 T cell receptor beta chains in this list originate from one sample, sequenced in a study of response to subunit inactivated influenza vaccine listed by TCRdb under 2018. The library was produced with RT-PCR. The sequencer listed for this sample is Illumina HiSeq 2500. TCRdb cleaned the public reads at Q25 with fastp, built clones with MiXCR and kept in-frame beta chains. Identical CDR3 proteins give one entry, which carries the most common genes and DNA. A total of some 850,000 distinct CDR3 sequences appear in this sample, less than 20% of them only once. In total, the top ten clones hold approximately 10% of the sample. The sequences come from PBMCs from blood, collected 5 to 6 days after vaccination. Receptor source: a man over 45 who received an inactivated influenza vaccine. Donor details come from another sample of the same person, matched by shared clones.

This clonotype turned up a few times. This chain connects TRBV29-1 to TRBJ2-1; D gene uncertain. This CDR3 is 13 amino acids long. The germline V gene encodes CDR1 SQVTM and CDR2 ANQGSEA. Trimming shortened V by 3 bases and J by 15 bases, and 21 bases separated the two germline ends. CDR3 DNA sequence: TGCAGCGTTGAGTTAGTTAGGCTACCCGGGTGGTTCTTC. Residues: CSVELVRLPGWFF.

This clonotype was observed a handful of times. V usage is TRBV18 and J usage is TRBJ2-7, with 7 bases fitting TRBD2. The CDR3 consists of 15 residues. Germline V gene lookup returns CDR1 KGHSH and CDR2 LQKENI. With 1 base clipped from V and 2 bases from J, the junction kept 5 bases outside the gene matches. The DNA of the CDR3 is TGTGCCAGCTCACCACGTGGCGGGGGAGCCTACGAGCAGTACTTC. Its translation is CASSPRGGGAYEQYF. Looking up the rest from reference TRBV18 and TRBJ2-7 gives the full variable domain: NAGVMQNPRHLVRRRGQEARLRCSPMKGHSHVYWYRQLPEEGLKFMVYLQKENIIDESGMPKERFSAEFPKEGPSILRIQQVVRGDSAAYFCASSPRGGGAYEQYFGPGTRLTVT.

The chain combines TRBV19 with TRBJ2-2, with TRBD1 as a possible D gene (5 bases). Germline CDR1 is LNHDA and CDR2 is SQIVND (reference sequence). Trimming removed 4 bases from V and 7 bases from J, with 10 bases in between. This CDR3 is 13 amino acids long. The chain's CDR3 is CASSTGIYGELFF. The CDR3 nucleotides are TGTGCCAGTAGTACAGGGATCTACGGGGAGCTGTTTTTT.

The sample holds a few counts of this clonotype. The chain carries TRBV20-1 and TRBJ1-4; D uncertain. This CDR3 is built from 13 residues. Trimming removed 3 bases from V and 5 bases from J, with 10 bases in between. Per germline, CDR1 DFQATT and CDR2 SNEGSKA (reference sequence). CDR3 DNA sequence: TGCAGTGCTAGTCCGGTTTTGAATGAAAAACTGTTTTTT. The encoded protein is CSASPVLNEKLFF.

The chain links TRBV20-1 to TRBJ2-1; 7 nucleotides align to TRBD1. CDR1 and CDR2 from the germline V gene are DFQATT and SNEGSKA (reference sequence). The CDR3 covers 14 residues. The V and J ends lost 6 bases and 15 bases, in that order; junction bases with no gene match: 20. CDR3: CSARGTGVPVSRFF. The CDR3 DNA reads as TGCAGTGCACGGGGAACAGGGGTCCCCGTGTCGCGGTTCTTC.

The sample holds a few counts of this clonotype. This sequence joins TRBV7-3 and TRBJ2-5; 8 positions agree with TRBD1. Germline V CDR1 and CDR2: SGHTA, FQGTGA. J lost 5 bases, V lost 5 bases, and 7 bases had no gene match. This CDR3 has 14 residues. The CDR3 nucleotides read TGTGCCAGCAGCCTACACAGGGGGTCGGAGACCCAGTACTTC. It is translated as CASSLHRGSETQYF.

This chain connects TRBV4-3 to TRBJ2-1, with 14 bases that match TRBD2. V gave up 0 bases and J gave up 7 bases; unmatched junction bases: 5. CDR1 LGHNA and CDR2 YSLEER come from the germline V gene. This CDR3 has 17 residues. CDR3 region: CASSQDPGTSGRNEQFF. CDR3 sequence (DNA): TGCGCCAGCAGCCAAGATCCCGGGACTAGCGGGAGAAATGAGCAGTTCTTC.

The gene calls are TRBV3-1 and TRBJ1-1; D remains ambiguous. Trimming pared 4 bases from V and 7 bases from J, leaving 19 bases between. CDR1 and CDR2 from the germline V gene are LGHDT and YNNKEL (reference sequence). CDR3 length: 15 residues. The CDR3 reads CASSRIFSGPFEAFF. Here the CDR3 DNA reads TGTGCCAGCAGCCGGATTTTTTCGGGCCCCTTTGAAGCTTTCTTT.

This clonotype has only a few counts. The V gene is TRBV28, the J gene TRBJ2-7; D is ambiguous. Trimming left V 6 bases short and J 3 bases short, with 9 bases between. CDR1 is MDHEN and CDR2 is SYDVKM in the germline V gene. This CDR3 has 12 residues. CDR3 in DNA: TGTGCCAGCAGGGGTGATCTCTACGAGCAGTACTTC. Translation: CASRGDLYEQYF. Complete variable domain (other parts from reference TRBV28 and TRBJ2-7): DVKVTQSSRYLVKRTGEKVFLECVQDMDHENMFWYRQDPGLGLRLIYFSYDVKMKEKGDIPEGYSVSREKKERFSLILESASTNQTSMYLCASRGDLYEQYFGPGTRLTVT.

The CDR3 spells CSAVRGEETQYF. The CDR3 nucleotides read TGCAGTGCGGTGCGGGGTGAGGAGACCCAGTACTTC. The chain links TRBV20-1 to TRBJ2-5, with D possibly being TRBD2 (6 bases). Per germline, CDR1 DFQATT and CDR2 SNEGSKA (reference sequence). Trimming pared 6 bases from V and 5 bases from J, leaving 13 bases between. The CDR3 sequence is 12 residues long.

V gene TRBV20-1 combines with J gene TRBJ2-6; tentatively, D is TRBD2 (5 bases). CDR3 length: 15 residues. Looked up from germline, CDR1 is DFQATT and CDR2 is SNEGSKA (reference sequence). Deletions cut 1 base from V and 0 bases from J, with 7 bases between. In nucleotides, the CDR3 is TGCAGTGCTAGAGGAGGGTCCTCTGGGGCCAACGTCCTGACTTTC. The encoded protein is CSARGGSSGANVLTF.

This rearrangement joins TRBV4-2 to TRBJ2-1; D possibly corresponds to TRBD2 (6 bases). CDR1 and CDR2 from the germline V gene are LGHNA and YNFKEQ. V was shortened by 2 bases and J by 7 bases, with 18 bases between the two germline ends. The CDR3 has 16 residues. The CDR3 protein is CASSQSNRLDGNEQFF. As DNA, the CDR3 is TGTGCCAGCAGCCAAAGTAACCGACTAGATGGGAATGAGCAGTTCTTC.

This clonotype was counted only a few times. The chain couples TRBV10-3 to TRBJ2-5; 13 nucleotides align to TRBD2. This CDR3 region has 16 residues. Germline CDR1 ENHRY, CDR2 SYGVKD. The trim removed 6 bases at V and 4 bases at J, leaving 8 bases unmatched. DNA of the CDR3: TGTGCCATCAGCCCCGGACTAGCGGGAGATAGAGAGACCCAGTACTTC. This encodes CAISPGLAGDRETQYF.

This clonotype came up many times. One junction end disagrees with the germline gene, perhaps due to a read error. This chain links TRBV20-1 with TRBJ2-1, with TRBD2 matching over 10 bases. The CDR3 consists of 14 residues. Germline-derived CDR1 and CDR2 are DFQATT and SNEGSKA (reference sequence). The CDR3 is CSARAGGSYNEQFF. The CDR3 coding sequence is TGCAGTGCCAGAGCGGGGGGGTCCTACAATGAGCAGTTCTTC.

The table lists this clonotype with a few counts. The junction departs from germline at one end; a sequencing error may be responsible. This chain links TRBV5-5 with TRBJ2-1; 7 nucleotides align to TRBD1. Per the germline V gene, CDR1 is SGHKS and CDR2 is YYEKEE (reference sequence). CDR3 length: 15 residues. In DNA, the CDR3 is TGTGCCACCAGCCTGACAGGGAACTCCTACAATGAGCAGTTCTTC. This translates into CATSLTGNSYNEQFF.

The chain combines TRBV5-1 with TRBJ2-1, with D possibly being TRBD1 (6 bases). V shed 2 bases and J shed 5 bases, with 8 bases lying between them. In germline, CDR1 is SGHRS, CDR2 YFSETQ. This CDR3 comprises 13 residues. The CDR3: CASSFRGDNEQFF. The CDR3 nucleotides are TGCGCCAGCAGCTTCAGGGGAGACAATGAGCAGTTCTTC. The full variable domain, completed using reference TRBV5-1 and TRBJ2-1, is KAGVTQTPRYLIKTRGQQVTLSCSPISGHRSVSWYQQTPGQGLQFLFEYFSETQRNKGNFPGRFSGRQFSNSRSEMNVSTLELGDSALYLCASSFRGDNEQFFGPGTRLTVL.

This clonotype was seen only a few times. The V and J genes are TRBV6-2 or TRBV6-3 and TRBJ2-7, with 8 nucleotides matching TRBD2. The CDR3 has 18 residues. CDR1 and CDR2 from the germline V gene are MNHEY and SVGEGT. V shed 2 bases and J 0 bases; nucleotides not matched to a gene: 12. The CDR3 DNA sequence: TGTGCCAGCAGTTACGGGCTAGCGGGTAATTCCTTCTCCTACGAGCAGTACTTC. Translation: CASSYGLAGNSFSYEQYF.

This clonotype was counted only a few times. V usage is TRBV5-1 and J usage is TRBJ2-4; no firm D call. Trimming shortened V by 5 bases and J by 0 bases, and 12 bases separated the two germline ends. The CDR3 is made up of 15 amino acids. From germline, CDR1 is SGHRS and CDR2 YFSETQ. The CDR3 bases are TGCGCCAGCAGACCTACCAGTATAGCCAAAAACATTCAGTACTTC. It yields the protein CASRPTSIAKNIQYF. The whole variable domain, remainder taken from reference TRBV5-1 and TRBJ2-4, is KAGVTQTPRYLIKTRGQQVTLSCSPISGHRSVSWYQQTPGQGLQFLFEYFSETQRNKGNFPGRFSGRQFSNSRSEMNVSTLELGDSALYLCASRPTSIAKNIQYFGAGTRLSVL.

The chain employs TRBV6-2 or TRBV6-3 and TRBJ2-1; 8 bases are a match to TRBD1. V dropped 5 bases and J dropped 9; count of bases not matched to a gene: 3. CDR1 and CDR2 from the germline V gene are MNHEY and SVGEGT. This CDR3 spans 12 amino acids. The DNA for the CDR3 is TGTGCCAGCAGTATCGGGACAGGTGAGCAGTTCTTC. Protein product: CASSIGTGEQFF.

This clonotype occurred many times. The V gene is TRBV27, the J gene TRBJ2-7; 13 nucleotides agree with TRBD2. The CDR3 covers 14 residues. V dropped 4 bases and J dropped 4; count of bases not matched to a gene: 1. Per the germline V gene, CDR1 is MNHEY and CDR2 is SMNVEV (reference sequence). Written as DNA, the CDR3 is TGTGCCAGCAGTTCGGGACTAGCGGGGTACGAGCAGTACTTC. Protein product: CASSSGLAGYEQYF.

This clonotype is a singleton in its sample. The rearrangement links TRBV28 to TRBJ2-1; 10 bases are a match to TRBD2. The CDR3 is 18 amino acids. CDR1 MDHEN and CDR2 SYDVKM come from the germline V gene. The V segment lost 6 bases and the J segment 1 base; nucleotides outside the gene matches: 12. The CDR3 bases are TGTGCCAGCAGCACGTATTGGGTTAGCGGGAGGTCCTACAATGAGCAGTTCTTC. Translated: CASSTYWVSGRSYNEQFF.

There are a few counts of this clonotype. V and J are TRBV28 and TRBJ2-1; TRBD1 aligns across 9 bases. The CDR3 is 17 residues long. V lost 6 bases to trimming and J lost 4 bases; unmatched junction nucleotides: 13. The V gene's germline CDR1 is MDHEN and CDR2 SYDVKM. The CDR3 protein is CASRPGQGRDHYNEQFF. In DNA, the CDR3 is TGTGCCAGCAGGCCGGGACAGGGACGGGACCATTACAATGAGCAGTTCTTC.

This clonotype was found a few times. This chain joins TRBV7-6 and TRBJ2-3, with TRBD2 identical over 7 bases. CDR1 is SGHVS and CDR2 is FNYEAQ in the germline V gene. This CDR3 is 15 amino acids long. The J segment lost 6 bases and the V segment lost 6 bases, leaving 12 bases of the junction unmatched. The CDR3 DNA sequence: TGTGCCAGCAGACGACTAGCTCTTACTAAGGATACGCAGTATTTT. Translating it yields CASRRLALTKDTQYF.

This clonotype was recorded a few times. The gene calls are TRBV14 and TRBJ2-1; perhaps TRBD2 as D (6 bases). This CDR3 is 15 amino acids long. Germline CDR1 reads SGHDN; CDR2 reads FVKESK. Trimming shortened V by 6 bases and J by 4 bases, and 16 bases separated the two germline ends. This CDR3 is CASSQPGLKYNEQFF. The CDR3 region has the DNA TGTGCCAGCAGTCAACCGGGACTGAAGTACAATGAGCAGTTCTTC.